This T cell receptor (beta chain) came from a study of control samples from healthy donors and cancer patients. The CDR3 consists of 17 residues. V lost 0 bases, J lost 4 bases, and 18 bases lay in between. Germline CDR1 is LGHNA and CDR2 is YSLEER. Sequencing was performed with immunoSEQ multiplex PCR; in TCRdb, only in-frame clones are kept and a portion is missing. The data contain about 73,000 clones, roughly 92% of them singletons. Sequencing was performed on blood. The chain links TRBV4-3 to TRBJ1-2; D gene unclear. The sequence was obtained from a middle-aged woman in good health. Here the CDR3 DNA reads TGCGCCAGCAGCCAAGATCTCCCTCGGGAGAGTGGCTATGGCTACACCTTC. Protein product: CASSQDLPRESGYGYTF.